This passage covers 15 T cell receptor beta chains from one sample sequenced in a study of identical twins. TCRdb re-called the 5' RACE reads through MiXCR, storing one row per CDR3 protein. The sample consists of roughly 720,000 distinct CDR3 sequences, 15% to 20% of them appearing once. The sample also formed part of further work on T cells expressing NK-cell markers.

The specimen was PBMCs. These receptors all come from a woman aged 18-30 years in good health.

The genes are TRBV20-1 and TRBJ2-5; maybe TRBD1 (6 bases). V lost 5 bases to trimming and J lost 5 bases, with 12 bases between them. The CDR3 runs to 12 residues. Germline CDR1 and CDR2: DFQATT and SNEGSKA (reference sequence). The CDR3 reads CSAPHRDETQYF. CDR3 nucleotide sequence: TGCAGTGCTCCTCACAGGGACGAGACCCAGTACTTC.

In its sample, this clonotype was seen many times. The chain couples TRBV12-3 or TRBV12-4 to TRBJ2-1; 9 bases are a match to TRBD2. V lost 6 bases to trimming and J lost 0 bases; unmatched junction nucleotides: 3. This CDR3 comprises 15 residues. The CDR3 spells CASSPREGSYNEQFF. The CDR3 DNA follows: TGTGCCAGCAGCCCGCGGGAGGGCTCCTACAATGAGCAGTTCTTC.

This sequence joins TRBV20-1 and TRBJ2-2; 7 bases are a match to TRBD1. The CDR3 extends over 15 amino acids. Germline CDR1 and CDR2: DFQATT and SNEGSKA (reference sequence). V trimming: 5 bases; J trimming: 1 base; junction bases outside the gene matches: 7. The CDR3 reads CSAQKTGRNTGELFF. The CDR3 DNA reads as TGCAGTGCTCAGAAGACAGGGCGGAACACCGGGGAGCTGTTTTTT.

J is TRBJ2-3 and V is TRBV6-5; 9 nucleotides match TRBD1. With V trimmed by 2 bases and J by 4 bases, 7 bases remained unmatched. Germline CDR1 is MNHEY and CDR2 is SVGAGI. CDR3 length: 16 residues. The CDR3 is CASSYAPGQGSDTQYF. In DNA form, the CDR3 reads TGTGCCAGCAGTTACGCTCCGGGACAGGGTTCAGATACGCAGTATTTT.

The chain recombines TRBV29-1 with TRBJ2-5; D gene ambiguous. The CDR3 has 12 residues. Trimming took off 6 bases at V and 0 bases at J, with 8 bases between the two ends. Looked up from germline, CDR1 is SQVTM and CDR2 is ANQGSEA. The CDR3 DNA is TGCAGCGTAGACTTCCACCAAGAGACCCAGTACTTC. This encodes CSVDFHQETQYF.

This clonotype came up a few times. The chain's CDR3 is CATGAGGPNEQFF. CDR3 bases: TGTGCCACGGGAGCGGGGGGGCCCAATGAGCAGTTCTTC. This chain connects TRBV6-2 or TRBV6-3 to TRBJ2-1; 10 positions match TRBD2. The CDR3 covers 13 residues. Germline V gene lookup returns CDR1 MNHEY and CDR2 SVGEGT. With V trimmed by 10 bases and J by 6 bases, 6 bases remained unmatched.

This clonotype was seen repeatedly, ten times or more. The chain has TRBV7-6 and TRBJ1-2; possibly TRBD1 for D (5 bases). Germline-derived CDR1 and CDR2 are SGHVS and FNYEAQ. This CDR3 region has 16 residues. The ends were cut back, 4 bases at V and 1 base at J, with 16 bases in the middle. The CDR3: CASSSWSGGDNYGYTF. The DNA for the CDR3 is TGTGCCAGCAGCTCTTGGTCGGGGGGGGATAACTATGGCTACACCTTC.

The chain is built from TRBV10-3 and TRBJ2-1; 8 nucleotides align to TRBD2. This CDR3 has 15 residues. Germline loops: CDR1 ENHRY, CDR2 SYGVKD. With V trimmed by 8 bases and J by 5 bases, 11 bases remained unmatched. CDR3: CAISGGASRDNEQFF. CDR3 coding DNA: TGTGCCATCTCCGGGGGGGCCTCCCGGGACAATGAGCAGTTCTTC.

The CDR3 nucleotides read TGTGCCACCAGCCTCCGGGACTACTTGGGTGGGGAGCTGTTTTTT. Amino acid sequence: CATSLRDYLGGELFF. The rearrangement joins TRBV15 to TRBJ2-2; 7 bases map to TRBD2. CDR1 and CDR2 (germline): LNHNV, YYDKDF (reference sequence). This CDR3 is built from 15 residues. Trimming removed 5 bases from V and 8 bases from J; junction bases left unmatched: 11. The whole variable domain, filled in from reference TRBV15 and TRBJ2-2, reads DAMVIQNPRYQVTQFGKPVTLSCSQTLNHNVMYWYQQKSSQAPKLLFHYYDKDFNNEADTPDNFQSRRPNTSFCFLDIRSPGLGDTAMYLCATSLRDYLGGELFFGEGSRLTVL.

This clonotype was counted a few times. The CDR3 DNA sequence: TGCGCCAGCAGCCCCGGGGGAGAGGGTCAGCCCCAGCATTTT. It translates to CASSPGGEGQPQHF. The chain joins TRBV4-3 to TRBJ1-5; the D gene is possibly TRBD1 (5 bases). V lost 4 bases, J lost 6 bases, and 13 bases lay in between. There are 14 residues in the CDR3. CDR1 is LGHNA and CDR2 is YSLEER in the germline V gene.

The chain combines TRBV20-1 with TRBJ2-7; 7 bases map to TRBD1. Trimming cost V 5 bases and J 1 base; bases outside gene matches: 8. The germline gives CDR1 DFQATT, CDR2 SNEGSKA (reference sequence). CDR3 size: 14 residues. CDR3 coding DNA: TGCAGTGCTCTGAGGGGGCCGAGGTCCTACGAGCAGTACTTC. Residues: CSALRGPRSYEQYF.

The chain couples TRBV27 to TRBJ2-4; 9 nucleotides line up with TRBD1. J was trimmed by 7 bases and V by 11 bases; bases with no gene match: 6. From germline, CDR1 is MNHEY and CDR2 SMNVEV (reference sequence). This CDR3 has 12 amino acids. CDR3 region: CAVQGAKNIQYF. CDR3 nucleotides: TGTGCCGTACAGGGGGCGAAGAACATTCAGTACTTC.

Here the CDR3 reads CASSALTSVEEQFF. The DNA for the CDR3 is TGCGCCAGCAGCGCGCTGACTAGCGTTGAAGAGCAGTTCTTC. The chain links TRBV5-1 to TRBJ2-1; TRBD2 agrees at 8 bases. V lost 4 bases to trimming and J lost 10 bases; unmatched junction nucleotides: 10. CDR1 is SGHRS, CDR2 YFSETQ, per germline. This CDR3 is 14 amino acids long.

This clonotype was observed a handful of times. The V and J genes are TRBV6-5 and TRBJ1-1, with a possible D match to TRBD1 (5 bases). This CDR3 spans 19 amino acids. V shed 2 bases and J shed 0 bases, with 22 bases lying between them. The germline CDR1 and CDR2 sequences are MNHEY and SVGAGI. In nucleotides, the CDR3 is TGTGCCAGCAGTTACGCATGGGACCTGCTACGGCTTATGAACACTGAAGCTTTCTTT. Translated: CASSYAWDLLRLMNTEAFF.

V is TRBV6-2 or TRBV6-3 and J is TRBJ2-7, with TRBD2 matching over 9 bases. Germline CDR1 MNHEY, CDR2 SVGEGT. This CDR3 is 16 amino acids long. Germline trimming cut 8 bases from V and 1 base from J; bases unmatched to any gene: 12. The CDR3 DNA reads as TGTGCCAGCCTAGCAGGCCCTAGCGGGACATCCTACGAGCAGTACTTC. Amino acid sequence: CASLAGPSGTSYEQYF.